Below are 19 T cell receptor beta chains sequenced from a single sample in a study of OX40 agonist ivuxolimab in advanced cancers. Sequenced by immunoSEQ multiplex PCR; TCRdb stores in-frame clones only, minus some. Counted here are almost 70,000 clones, roughly 89% occurring once; the ten biggest clones make up more than 9%. The sequences come from CD4+ or CD8+ T cells sorted from blood, collected in a trial of the OX40 agonist ivuxolimab. These receptors were taken from an adult with an advanced solid tumor such as melanoma, head and neck, liver or kidney cancer.

V usage is TRBV18 and J usage is TRBJ2-7; a possible D gene is TRBD1 (6 bases). Trimming took 2 bases from V and 3 from J, leaving 14 bases between them. The CDR3 has 15 residues. The germline V gene encodes CDR1 KGHSH and CDR2 LQKENI. Here the CDR3 DNA reads TGTGCCAGCTCACCAACTATGGGACACCTCTACGAGCAGTACTTC. Translating it yields CASSPTMGHLYEQYF.

The V and J genes are TRBV7-9 and TRBJ2-7; D uncertain. Germline CDR1 SEHNR, CDR2 FQNEAQ (reference sequence). Trimming removed 2 bases from V and 0 bases from J, with 8 bases in between. This CDR3 is built from 14 residues. This chain's CDR3 is CASSLFQDSYEQYF. In DNA form, the CDR3 reads TGTGCCAGCAGCTTATTTCAGGACTCCTACGAGCAGTACTTC.

V gene TRBV7-2 combines with J gene TRBJ2-2; D gene uncertain. V lost 1 base to trimming and J lost 2 bases, with 8 bases between them. Germline lookup yields CDR1 SGHTA and CDR2 FQGNSA. The CDR3 has 15 amino acids. The CDR3 protein is CASSLVAINTGELFF. In DNA, the CDR3 is TGTGCCAGCAGCTTAGTGGCCATTAACACCGGGGAGCTGTTTTTT.

The chain combines TRBV19 with TRBJ1-1; TRBD1 matches at 8 bases. The length of the CDR3 is 15 residues. Germline V gene data show CDR1 as LNHDA and CDR2 as SQIVND (reference sequence). J lost 1 base, V lost 5 bases, and 6 bases had no gene match. CDR3 amino acids: CASSRQGTPNTEAFF. The CDR3 DNA reads TGTGCCAGTAGTCGACAGGGGACCCCGAACACTGAAGCTTTCTTT.

This rearrangement joins TRBV5-1 to TRBJ2-7, with a possible D match to TRBD1 (7 bases). Germline CDR1 is SGHRS and CDR2 is YFSETQ. Trimming removed 0 bases at V and 5 bases at J, with 15 bases between. The CDR3 covers 15 residues. The CDR3 loop reads CASSLAGQGGNEQYF. Written as DNA, the CDR3 is TGCGCCAGCAGCTTGGCCGGGCAGGGGGGCAACGAGCAGTACTTC.

J is TRBJ2-1 and V is TRBV5-4; D uncertain. The CDR3 length is 14 residues. CDR1 SGHNT and CDR2 YYREEE come from the germline V gene (reference sequence). V dropped 3 bases and J dropped 8 bases, with 15 bases sitting between them. This chain's CDR3 is CASSYGRPGHEQFF. CDR3 coding DNA: TGTGCCAGCAGCTACGGACGTCCAGGCCATGAGCAGTTCTTC.

The chain couples TRBV10-1 to TRBJ2-1; 7 bases are shared with TRBD2. The germline gives CDR1 WNHNN, CDR2 SYGVQD (reference sequence). The CDR3 runs to 11 residues. The J segment lost 9 bases and the V segment lost 4 bases, leaving 0 bases of the junction unmatched. The CDR3 region is CASSGGGEQFF. The CDR3 region has the DNA TGCGCCAGCAGTGGGGGGGGTGAGCAGTTCTTC.

The chain combines TRBV5-4 with TRBJ1-3; 8 nucleotides match TRBD1. V was pared by 4 bases and J by 3 bases, with 9 bases of the junction left unmatched. Germline loops: CDR1 SGHNT, CDR2 YYREEE (reference sequence). The CDR3 is made up of 16 amino acids. CDR3 coding DNA: TGTGCCAGCAGCCTTACAGGGGGAGTTGGTGGAAACACCATATATTTT. Amino acids: CASSLTGGVGGNTIYF.

The rearrangement links TRBV11-2 to TRBJ2-1; D remains unclear. This CDR3 is 11 amino acids long. V was clipped by 3 bases and J by 6 bases, with 3 bases between them. The V gene's germline CDR1 is SGHAT and CDR2 FQNNGV. The CDR3 loop is CASSFFNEQFF. The CDR3 DNA reads TGTGCCAGCAGCTTTTTCAATGAGCAGTTCTTC.

V is TRBV9 and J is TRBJ1-3; possibly TRBD1 for D (5 bases). Germline CDR1 reads SGDLS; CDR2 reads YYNGEE. The V gene lost 4 bases and the J gene lost 9 bases, with 20 bases spanning the gap. The CDR3 is made up of 15 amino acids. CDR3 in amino acids: CASSSSGGYGGTIYF. CDR3 nucleotides: TGTGCCAGCAGCTCGAGCGGGGGTTACGGCGGCACCATATATTTT.

This chain links TRBV7-9 with TRBJ1-2, with unresolved D. The V gene lost 2 bases and the J gene lost 2 bases, with 9 bases spanning the gap. CDR1 is SEHNR and CDR2 is FQNEAQ in the germline V gene (reference sequence). This CDR3 is built from 14 residues. CDR3 sequence (DNA): TGTGCCAGCAGCTTAACCGGGATCAACTATGGCTACACCTTC. It codes for CASSLTGINYGYTF.

This chain joins TRBV7-8 and TRBJ2-3; D not resolved. This CDR3 has 13 residues. V was clipped by 6 bases and J by 3 bases, with 10 bases between them. Germline CDR1 and CDR2: SGHVS and FQNEAQ. CDR3 region: CASRPTKTDTQYF. The CDR3 region has the DNA TGTGCCAGCAGGCCTACTAAAACAGATACGCAGTATTTT.

The rearrangement links TRBV7-3 to TRBJ2-7; D remains unclear. Germline assignment: CDR1 SGHTA and CDR2 FQGTGA. The CDR3 loop spans 13 amino acids. The V end lost 2 bases, the J end lost 7 bases, and 12 bases lay between the germline ends. CDR3 sequence reads: CASSLFPPREQYF. CDR3 bases: TGTGCCAGCAGCTTATTTCCGCCTCGGGAGCAGTACTTC.

Only one count was recorded for this clone. The chain combines TRBV19 with TRBJ2-7; D may match TRBD1 or TRBD2 (5 bases each). CDR1 and CDR2 from the germline V gene are LNHDA and SQIVND (reference sequence). CDR3 size: 17 residues. V was pared by 3 bases and J by 6 bases, with 24 bases between. CDR3: CASSIAFAGTPSGEQYF. DNA for the CDR3: TGTGCCAGTAGTATCGCGTTTGCCGGGACCCCCTCCGGCGAGCAGTACTTC. The full variable domain, its missing parts supplied by reference TRBV19 and TRBJ2-7, is DGGITQSPKYLFRKEGQNVTLSCEQNLNHDAMYWYRQDPGQGLRLIYYSQIVNDFQKGDIAEGYSVSREKKESFPLTVTSAQKNPTAFYLCASSIAFAGTPSGEQYFGPGTRLTVT.

The chain employs TRBV28 and TRBJ1-5; D not certain. The ends were cut back, 4 bases at V and 5 bases at J, with 9 bases in the middle. From germline, CDR1 is MDHEN and CDR2 SYDVKM. This CDR3 contains 13 residues. This CDR3 is CASSYGVDQPQHF. CDR3 coding DNA: TGTGCCAGCAGTTACGGGGTAGATCAGCCCCAGCATTTT.

This chain joins TRBV7-3 and TRBJ2-3; 7 bases align to TRBD1. V gave up 6 bases and J gave up 4 bases; unmatched junction bases: 4. The CDR3 has 13 residues. Looked up from germline, CDR1 is SGHTA and CDR2 is FQGTGA. Here the CDR3 reads CASSLGTADTQYF. In DNA, the CDR3 is TGTGCCAGCAGTTTAGGGACAGCAGATACGCAGTATTTT.

The genes are TRBV14 and TRBJ2-5, with D unresolved. This CDR3 is 15 amino acids long. V was shortened by 4 bases and J by 0 bases, with 12 bases between the two germline ends. Germline CDR1 and CDR2: SGHDN and FVKESK. This chain's CDR3 is CASSPGFGHQETQYF. Written as DNA, the CDR3 is TGTGCCAGCAGCCCCGGCTTTGGACACCAAGAGACCCAGTACTTC.

The chain links TRBV11-2 to TRBJ1-3; D not resolved. V was pared by 1 base and J by 2 bases, with 18 bases between. The germline gives CDR1 SGHAT, CDR2 FQNNGV. The CDR3 loop spans 18 amino acids. The CDR3 DNA sequence: TGTGCCAGCAGCTTAGCCCCACCTCAAATTCGGACTGGAAACACCATATATTTT. It is translated as CASSLAPPQIRTGNTIYF.

The gene calls are TRBV7-2 and TRBJ2-7; 9 bases align to TRBD1. CDR3 size: 15 residues. CDR1 is SGHTA and CDR2 is FQGNSA in the germline V gene. The trim removed 5 bases at V and 1 base at J, leaving 6 bases unmatched. CDR3 in DNA: TGTGCCAGCAGCCCAGGGGGGACAGGGTCCTACGAGCAGTACTTC. This encodes CASSPGGTGSYEQYF.